Listed here are 27 T cell receptor beta chains from one sample, sequenced in a study of identical twins. Using its own MiXCR run on the 5' RACE reads, TCRdb lists one record per CDR3 protein. The sample contains approximately 1.8 million distinct CDR3 sequences, under 35% of which appear only once. The sample taken for sequencing was cord blood. These receptors were collected from a newborn girl in good health.

This clonotype has just a few counts. J is TRBJ1-6 and V is TRBV10-3; D may be TRBD1 (6 bases). V was trimmed by 6 bases and J by 8 bases, leaving 17 bases between them. This CDR3 contains 15 residues. The germline V gene has CDR1 ENHRY and CDR2 SYGVKD. The CDR3 DNA follows: TGTGCCATCAGGCGACAGGTGCTCCCGGATTCACCCCTCCACTTT. This encodes CAIRRQVLPDSPLHF.

The rearrangement uses TRBV11-2 and TRBJ1-3; D remains ambiguous. Trimming took off 0 bases at V and 0 bases at J, with 9 bases between the two ends. This CDR3 region has 16 residues. Germline V gives CDR1 SGHAT, CDR2 FQNNGV. The CDR3 region is CASSLDPGFSGNTIYF. The CDR3 DNA reads TGTGCCAGCAGCTTAGATCCCGGGTTCTCTGGAAACACCATATATTTT.

The table lists this clonotype with many counts. The chain recombines TRBV6-6 with TRBJ2-1; D perhaps matches TRBD2 (6 bases). V was pared by 10 bases and J by 3 bases, with 10 bases between. Germline loops: CDR1 MNHNY, CDR2 SVGAGI (reference sequence). The CDR3 loop spans 12 amino acids. DNA for the CDR3: TGTGCCACCATGGGGGGCTACAATGAGCAGTTCTTC. Protein sequence: CATMGGYNEQFF.

The chain uses TRBV20-1 and TRBJ1-6; 7 bases agree with TRBD1. CDR3 length: 16 residues. Looked up from germline, CDR1 is DFQATT and CDR2 is SNEGSKA (reference sequence). Trimming at V came to 6 bases and at J to 5 bases, leaving 13 bases not matched to a gene. This CDR3 reads CSADPDRVRDNSPLHF. The DNA of the CDR3 is TGCAGTGCCGACCCCGACAGGGTTCGCGATAATTCACCCCTCCACTTT.

Turning to this clonotype: A junction end diverges from the germline sequence, so it may reflect a read error. V usage is TRBV9 and J usage is TRBJ2-1, with TRBD2 matching 11 bases. Germline lookup yields CDR1 SGDLS and CDR2 YYNGEE. The CDR3 consists of 17 residues. The CDR3 sequence is CASSVVAGGLADNERFF. The CDR3 DNA follows: TGTGCCAGCAGCGTCGTAGCGGGAGGGCTAGCGGACAATGAGCGGTTCTTC. The full variable domain, its missing parts supplied by reference TRBV9 and TRBJ2-1, is DSGVTQTPKHLITATGQRVTLRCSPRSGDLSVYWYQQSLDQGLQFLIQYYNGEERAKGNILERFSAQQFPDLHSELNLSSLELGDSALYFCASSVVAGGLADNERFFGPGTRLTVL.

V is TRBV12-3 or TRBV12-4 and J is TRBJ2-1; D perhaps matches TRBD2 (5 bases). Trimming stripped 7 bases from V and 3 bases from J, with 16 bases between. This CDR3 region has 15 residues. This CDR3 reads CASTFLAEGYNEQFF. The CDR3 nucleotides are TGTGCCAGCACCTTCCTAGCAGAGGGCTACAATGAGCAGTTCTTC.

V and J are TRBV10-3 and TRBJ1-1; D is ambiguous. Germline CDR1 and CDR2: ENHRY and SYGVKD. V dropped 0 bases and J dropped 0 bases, with 8 bases sitting between them. The CDR3 is 15 amino acids. CDR3 sequence (DNA): TGTGCCATCAGTGAGTCGACCCACTTGAACACTGAAGCTTTCTTT. This codes for CAISESTHLNTEAFF.

The chain employs TRBV4-1 and TRBJ2-7; TRBD1 aligns across 9 bases. Germline trimming cut 0 bases from V and 1 base from J; bases unmatched to any gene: 4. Per germline, CDR1 MGHRA and CDR2 YSYEKL. This CDR3 spans 16 amino acids. The CDR3 here is CASSQEVGQGSYEQYF. As DNA, the CDR3 is TGCGCCAGCAGCCAAGAGGTAGGACAGGGGTCCTACGAGCAGTACTTC.

The chain combines TRBV20-1 with TRBJ1-2; 10 bases line up with TRBD1. The CDR3 is 15 residues long. Looked up from germline, CDR1 is DFQATT and CDR2 is SNEGSKA (reference sequence). V dropped 1 base and J dropped 6; count of bases not matched to a gene: 8. The CDR3 is CSARVIPGQGNGYTF. CDR3 bases: TGCAGTGCTAGAGTTATCCCGGGACAGGGGAATGGCTACACCTTC.

This chain links TRBV6-6 with TRBJ2-5, with 9 bases that match TRBD2. This CDR3 is 15 amino acids long. The V segment lost 2 bases and the J segment 5 bases; nucleotides outside the gene matches: 6. Germline assignment: CDR1 MNHNY and CDR2 SVGAGI (reference sequence). The CDR3 nucleotides read TGTGCCAGCAGTTACGAAGCGGGAGGAGGGGAGACCCAGTACTTC. Its protein is CASSYEAGGGETQYF.

The table lists this clonotype with many counts. This rearrangement joins TRBV29-1 to TRBJ1-6; TRBD1 is a possible D gene (5 bases). CDR3 length equals 14 residues. CDR1 and CDR2 from the germline V gene are SQVTM and ANQGSEA. Trimming took 4 bases from V and 4 from J, leaving 11 bases between them. The CDR3 region is CSVVDQGYNSPLHF. Written as DNA, the CDR3 is TGCAGCGTTGTGGATCAGGGTTATAATTCACCCCTCCACTTT.

This clonotype occurred a few times. The rearrangement links TRBV20-1 to TRBJ2-3; no clear D gene. The length of the CDR3 is 14 residues. Per the germline V gene, CDR1 is DFQATT and CDR2 is SNEGSKA (reference sequence). V shed 6 bases and J shed 3 bases, with 16 bases lying between them. For the CDR3, the DNA is TGCAGTGCCCGGTGGGCTCCCCGGACAGATACGCAGTATTTT. Its protein is CSARWAPRTDTQYF.

This clonotype has only a few counts. The rearrangement uses TRBV5-1 and TRBJ2-3, with TRBD2 matching over 8 bases. This CDR3 contains 15 residues. Germline loops: CDR1 SGHRS, CDR2 YFSETQ. Trimming removed 6 bases from V and 3 bases from J; junction bases left unmatched: 9. CDR3: CASNFGGARTDTQYF. CDR3 sequence (DNA): TGCGCCAGCAACTTCGGGGGGGCCCGTACAGATACGCAGTATTTT.

This chain joins TRBV5-1 and TRBJ2-4; D is unclear. The V end lost 4 bases, the J end lost 1 base, and 15 bases lay between the germline ends. The germline V gene has CDR1 SGHRS and CDR2 YFSETQ. The CDR3 consists of 16 residues. The DNA for the CDR3 is TGCGCCAGCAGCCTGGAGCCCATGACGGCCAAAAACATTCAGTACTTC. Translated, it gives CASSLEPMTAKNIQYF.

V is TRBV9 and J is TRBJ1-2; D uncertain. This CDR3 comprises 16 residues. The germline V gene encodes CDR1 SGDLS and CDR2 YYNGEE. V was clipped by 0 bases and J by 4 bases, with 16 bases between them. The CDR3 protein is CASSVAIDPAVYGYTF. DNA of the CDR3: TGTGCCAGCAGCGTAGCTATCGATCCTGCAGTCTATGGCTACACCTTC.

The chain has TRBV27 and TRBJ2-2; 14 positions agree with TRBD2. The V gene's germline CDR1 is MNHEY and CDR2 SMNVEV (reference sequence). This CDR3 comprises 16 residues. V dropped 5 bases and J dropped 9; count of bases not matched to a gene: 8. The CDR3 here is CASSPPTSGRARELFF. For the CDR3, the DNA is TGTGCCAGCAGTCCCCCGACTAGCGGGAGGGCCCGGGAGCTGTTTTTT.

Concerning this clonotype: Mismatch with germline at one junction end may stem from a read error. The chain combines TRBV10-3 with TRBJ2-1, with 14 bases identical to TRBD2. Germline V CDR1 and CDR2: ENHRY, SYGVKD. CDR3 length equals 13 residues. CDR3 bases: TGTACCATCAGTGGGACTAGCGGGGGCCTTAAGTTCTTC. This sequence encodes CTISGTSGGLKFF.

This chain joins TRBV27 and TRBJ2-1, with D perhaps matching TRBD2 (6 bases). Trimming took off 0 bases at V and 9 bases at J, with 9 bases between the two ends. CDR3 length: 13 residues. Germline-derived CDR1 and CDR2 are MNHEY and SMNVEV (reference sequence). The DNA for the CDR3 is TGTGCCAGCAGTTTATCGAGGACTATTGAGCAGTTCTTC. Protein sequence: CASSLSRTIEQFF.

The table lists this clonotype with a few counts. The chain uses TRBV11-2 and TRBJ2-3; D unresolved. Germline V lookup: CDR1 SGHAT, CDR2 FQNNGV. The CDR3 is 15 amino acids. V was clipped by 5 bases and J by 0 bases, with 12 bases between them. The CDR3, as DNA: TGTGCCAGCAGCCCGACTCGTTCTAGCACAGATACGCAGTATTTT. The encoded protein is CASSPTRSSTDTQYF. The full variable domain, with the rest looked up from reference TRBV11-2 and TRBJ2-3, is EAGVAQSPRYKIIEKRQSVAFWCNPISGHATLYWYQQILGQGPKLLIQFQNNGVVDDSQLPKDRFSAERLKGVDSTLKIQPAKLEDSAVYLCASSPTRSSTDTQYFGPGTRLTVL.

Notes on this clonotype: The junction differs from germline at one of its ends, possibly a read error. The chain carries TRBV27 and TRBJ2-1, with 14 bases that match TRBD2. Germline lookup yields CDR1 MNHEY and CDR2 SMNVEV (reference sequence). This CDR3 comprises 13 residues. The CDR3 DNA sequence: TGTGCCACCCGACTAGCGGGAGGGAATGAGCGGTTCTTC. Translation: CATRLAGGNERFF.

The gene calls are TRBV20-1 and TRBJ2-2, with unresolved D. CDR1 and CDR2 (germline): DFQATT, SNEGSKA (reference sequence). V was cut by 1 base and J by 2 bases, with 8 bases left in between. The CDR3 runs 14 residues. The CDR3 spells CSARGAPNTGELFF. In DNA form, the CDR3 reads TGCAGTGCTAGAGGTGCACCAAACACCGGGGAGCTGTTTTTT.

This clonotype has a handful of counts. This chain uses TRBV28 with TRBJ1-2; D is ambiguous. The CDR3 is 14 residues long. V lost 3 bases and J lost 7, with 15 bases in between. Per germline, CDR1 MDHEN and CDR2 SYDVKM. CDR3 region: CASSFGWPSGGYTF. In nucleotides, the CDR3 is TGTGCCAGCAGTTTCGGGTGGCCGTCCGGTGGCTACACCTTC.

This clonotype was counted between two and nine times. The chain joins TRBV5-1 to TRBJ2-1; a weak D match, TRBD1 (6 bases). V lost 4 bases to trimming and J lost 3 bases, with 14 bases between them. The CDR3 spans 15 residues. Germline-derived CDR1 and CDR2 are SGHRS and YFSETQ. The CDR3 nucleotides read TGCGCCAGCAGCCAAAGGGGGTCAGACTACAATGAGCAGTTCTTC. Residues: CASSQRGSDYNEQFF.

This clonotype was counted ten times or more. The chain is built from TRBV12-5 and TRBJ2-1; 10 bases are a match to TRBD2. Per germline, CDR1 LGHNT and CDR2 FRNRAP. The CDR3 has 18 amino acids. After removal of 0 bases from V and 7 bases from J, the junction contained 12 bases not matched to a gene. The CDR3 here is CASGLVLNPSGSRNEQFF. The CDR3 DNA follows: TGTGCTAGTGGTTTGGTACTTAATCCTAGCGGGAGTAGGAATGAGCAGTTCTTC.

This clonotype appeared a few times. The V gene is TRBV20-1, the J gene TRBJ1-5; the D gene is possibly TRBD1 (6 bases). From germline, CDR1 is DFQATT and CDR2 SNEGSKA (reference sequence). This CDR3 region has 15 residues. V gave up 1 base and J gave up 0 bases, with 10 bases separating them. The CDR3 DNA is TGCAGTGCTAGAGCGGGACAACATAGCAATCAGCCCCAGCATTTT. As protein: CSARAGQHSNQPQHF.

The chain employs TRBV20-1 and TRBJ2-5, with D possibly called TRBD1 or TRBD2 (6 bases each). CDR3 length: 14 residues. Germline CDR1 reads DFQATT; CDR2 reads SNEGSKA (reference sequence). With 3 bases removed from V and 5 bases from J, the gap between germline ends came to 16 bases. The CDR3 sequence: CSARGAGGRETQYF. CDR3 coding DNA: TGCAGTGCTAGGGGGGCCGGGGGCAGGGAGACCCAGTACTTC.

This clonotype was observed a handful of times. The chain uses TRBV4-2 and TRBJ2-1; no clear D gene. The CDR3 covers 14 residues. The V gene's germline CDR1 is LGHNA and CDR2 YNFKEQ. The V gene lost 0 bases and the J gene lost 4 bases, with 7 bases spanning the gap. The CDR3, as DNA: TGTGCCAGCAGCCAAGAAGATCGTTACAATGAGCAGTTCTTC. Translating it yields CASSQEDRYNEQFF.